This T cell receptor beta chain was obtained from a study of Graves' ophthalmopathy and Graves' hyperthyroidism. Study-wide results and caveats: Most clonotypes expanded in thyroid above 0.001 frequency were present in blood too.

RNA transcripts were the template, and TCR beta CDR3 regions were amplified from them. RT-PCR was first run with HTBI primers, then multiplex PCR in a second round. TCRdb ran MiXCR on the multiplex PCR reads and lists one entry per CDR3 protein. The sample has 300,000 or so distinct CDR3 sequences, roughly 17% seen once. On this clonotype itself: The antigen is not known.

Moderate-to-severe activity, CAS ≥3, NOSPECS ≥4 and duration under 3 months were recorded for donors with ophthalmopathy. Diagnostic conclusions were grounded in clinical symptoms, serum thyroxine, TRAb, thyroid ultrasound and orbital computed tomography. A volume of 9.5 to 10 ml of fresh peripheral blood supplied the PBMCs. From germline, CDR1 is LGHNT and CDR2 FRNRAP. The CDR3 has 15 amino acids. V shed 1 base and J 5 bases; nucleotides not matched to a gene: 6. The receptor was derived from an adult man with Graves' ophthalmopathy. The chain is built from TRBV12-5 and TRBJ1-1; 8 nucleotides agree with TRBD1. Sequenced sample: peripheral blood. The CDR3 nucleotides read TGTGCTAGTGGTTTGGGAACAGGGGGGGGGACTGAAGCTTTCTTT. It is translated as CASGLGTGGGTEAFF.